Listed below are T cell receptor beta chains from one sample, sequenced in a study of regulatory T cells in long-lasting Graves disease. Each CDR3 protein is one row after TCRdb ran MiXCR on the multiplex PCR reads. The sample has 300,000 to 350,000 distinct CDR3 sequences, around 20% seen once. The material sequenced was peripheral blood mononuclear cells (PBMCs), taken when the disease was refractory, from a patient treated with antithyroid drugs. The receptors derive from a female donor with Graves disease. Both conserved end residues are part of each CDR3. The D gene is left open where the match is weak. The size field is filled for only some rows; it gives once, few, many or a size class.

D,J,size,V,CDR3,DNA
-,TRBJ1-5,many,TRBV30,CAWSISTDQPQHF,TGTGCCTGGAGTATCTCTACAGATCAGCCCCAGCATTTT
TRBD1,TRBJ1-5,many,TRBV5-6,CASSLGGQAFNQPQHF,TGTGCCAGCAGCTTGGGGGGACAGGCTTTCAATCAGCCCCAGCATTTT
-,TRBJ1-2,many,TRBV7-3,CASSGGDGYTF,TGTGCCAGCAGCGGGGGGGATGGCTACACCTTC
-,TRBJ2-7,-,TRBV24-1,CATSDSAQSYEQYF,TGTGCCACCAGTGATTCGGCGCAGTCCTACGAGCAGTACTTC
-,TRBJ1-4,many,TRBV7-9,CASSFGSATNEKLFF,TGTGCCAGCAGCTTTGGGTCGGCAACTAATGAAAAACTGTTTTTT
-,TRBJ1-2,many,TRBV6-2/TRBV6-3,CASSLLQGNYGYTF,TGTGCCAGCAGTTTACTCCAGGGAAACTATGGCTACACCTTC
-,TRBJ1-4,many,TRBV4-3,CASSPRLDEKLFF,TGCGCCAGCAGCCCCCGACTAGATGAAAAACTGTTTTTT
-,TRBJ2-2,-,TRBV2,CASRSPTGTFVF,TGTGCCAGCAGGAGTCCAACCGGGACTTTCGTTTTT
TRBD2,TRBJ2-3,-,TRBV12-3/TRBV12-4,CASSLGLAGGRDTQYF,TGTGCCAGCAGTTTGGGACTAGCGGGGGGGCGAGATACGCAGTATTTT
-,TRBJ2-2,many,TRBV10-3,CAISPWATGELFF,TGTGCCATCAGCCCTTGGGCCACCGGGGAGCTGTTTTTT
TRBD1,TRBJ1-5,-,TRBV10-3,CAISDGTGVSNQPQHF,TGTGCCATCAGTGACGGCACAGGGGTTAGCAATCAGCCCCAGCATTTT
TRBD1,TRBJ2-5,many,TRBV5-8,CASSLGTGRQETQYF,TGTGCCAGCAGCTTGGGGACAGGGAGGCAAGAGACCCAGTACTTC
TRBD2,TRBJ2-2,few,TRBV2,CASRGLAGTGELFF,TGTGCCAGCAGGGGACTAGCGGGGACCGGGGAGCTGTTTTTT